This T cell receptor (beta chain) was obtained from a study of cytomegalovirus exposure and HLA in healthy donors. Background on the study: One earlier analysis, a look at 180 million or so T cells, found about 100 million unique TCR beta sequences.

PCR was performed using 60 Vbeta and 13 Jbeta primers. Libraries were prepared by immunoSEQ multiplex PCR; TCRdb keeps only in-frame clonotypes and omits some of them. The sample holds 250,000 to 300,000 clones, roughly 81% seen once. Study-wide points: Excluded were some V segments that proved indistinguishable, including TRBV6-2 and TRBV6-3. Analyses of presence and absence presupposed an approximately uniform sequencing depth across donors. One variant, a missense change in DCLRE1C, was linked in a later analysis to TCR beta V- and J-gene trimming.

About this clone: Antigen unknown.

V gave up 4 bases and J gave up 5 bases; unmatched junction bases: 3. Germline CDR1 is MNHNS and CDR2 is SASEGT. This CDR3 comprises 15 residues. The sequenced sample was PBMCs. This clonotype was obtained from a woman aged 40-49 years in good health and CMV-seropositive. The rearrangement links TRBV6-1 to TRBJ2-3, with 13 bases lining up with TRBD2. The CDR3 loop reads CASSGGLAGVDTQYF. The CDR3, as DNA: TGTGCCAGCAGTGGCGGACTAGCGGGAGTAGATACGCAGTATTTT.